This T cell receptor (beta chain) stems from a study of cytomegalovirus exposure and HLA in healthy donors. Study-wide points: Later work found most CMV-associated TCR beta chains apparently HLA-restricted. A missense variant in DCLRE1C was later tied to TCR beta V- and J-gene trimming.

Regarding donors, all were healthy bone marrow donors. V was clipped by 3 bases and J by 3 bases, with 15 bases between them. Germline V gene sequence: CDR1 MNHNS, CDR2 SASEGT. The CDR3 length is 15 residues. With respect to this clone: Its antigen is not known.

The PCR used 60 Vbeta and 13 Jbeta primers. TCRdb keeps only in-frame clones here, not all; method: immunoSEQ multiplex PCR. The table records 68,000 or so clones, approximately 78% of them present only once. This sequence originates from a human donor in good health. This chain joins TRBV6-1 and TRBJ2-7; maybe TRBD1 (5 bases). Source material: PBMCs. The CDR3 protein is CASSEVAGPLYEQYF. The CDR3 bases are TGTGCCAGCAGTGAGGTCGCAGGGCCCCTCTACGAGCAGTACTTC.